The 20 T cell receptor beta chains listed next were all sequenced from one sample in a study of blood T cell repertoires in COVID-19. TCRdb's table, derived via immunoSEQ multiplex PCR, lists solely in-frame clones and lacks some. The repertoire includes about 150,000 clones, about four fifths of them detected once, and 8% to 9% sits in the top ten. Sequencing input: peripheral blood. These receptors were obtained from a human donor with acute or convalescent COVID-19. The donor label of this sample is uncertain.

The J gene is TRBJ1-1, the V gene TRBV24-1; possibly TRBD1 for D (5 bases). Germline V CDR1 and CDR2: KGHDR, SFDVKD. The CDR3 is made up of 13 amino acids. Deletions cut 8 bases from V and 6 bases from J, with 15 bases between. As DNA, the CDR3 is TGTGCCACCAAGAGGGAGGGGAGGTCTGAAGCTTTCTTT. Residues: CATKREGRSEAFF.

The chain uses TRBV24-1 and TRBJ2-5; 8 positions match TRBD2. This CDR3 region has 16 residues. Germline V gene lookup returns CDR1 KGHDR and CDR2 SFDVKD. J was trimmed by 1 base and V by 3 bases; bases with no gene match: 6. CDR3 bases: TGTGCCACCAGTGATGCGGGACTAGGTACCCAAGAGACCCAGTACTTC. Its protein product is CATSDAGLGTQETQYF.

The chain is built from TRBV19 and TRBJ1-6; D may be TRBD1 (6 bases). The V gene's germline CDR1 is LNHDA and CDR2 SQIVND (reference sequence). The CDR3 is 13 amino acids. V was cut by 9 bases and J by 10 bases, with 16 bases left in between. CDR3 sequence reads: CASGDRTLSPLHF. Here the CDR3 DNA reads TGTGCCAGCGGAGACAGGACCCTATCACCCCTCCACTTT. Combining the CDR3 with reference TRBV19 and TRBJ1-6 gives the whole variable domain DGGITQSPKYLFRKEGQNVTLSCEQNLNHDAMYWYRQDPGQGLRLIYYSQIVNDFQKGDIAEGYSVSREKKESFPLTVTSAQKNPTAFYLCASGDRTLSPLHFGNGTRLTVT.

The chain is built from TRBV27 and TRBJ1-5; a weak D match, TRBD1 (5 bases). Per germline, CDR1 MNHEY and CDR2 SMNVEV (reference sequence). The V and J ends lost 6 bases and 0 bases respectively, with 12 bases between them. The CDR3 is 15 amino acids. In DNA, the CDR3 is TGTGCCAGCAGCCCGGGGGAGTATAGCAATCAGCCCCAGCATTTT. Its translation is CASSPGEYSNQPQHF.

The chain joins TRBV4-1 to TRBJ2-7; 9 bases map to TRBD1. This CDR3 contains 14 residues. Germline assignment: CDR1 MGHRA and CDR2 YSYEKL. V lost 7 bases and J lost 3; bases outside the gene matches: 7. This chain's CDR3 is CASTPRDRDYEQYV. CDR3 sequence (DNA): TGCGCCAGCACCCCAAGGGACAGGGACTACGAGCAGTACGTC.

The rearrangement uses TRBV19 and TRBJ2-7; D gene ambiguous. The V end lost 5 bases, the J end lost 1 base, and 12 bases lay between the germline ends. Germline V gene sequence: CDR1 LNHDA, CDR2 SQIVND (reference sequence). The CDR3 spans 14 residues. The CDR3 spells CASSSSTGSYEQYF. The CDR3 nucleotides read TGTGCCAGTAGTTCTAGTACCGGGTCCTACGAGCAGTACTTC.

This clone has a handful of counts. The rearrangement links TRBV29-1 to TRBJ2-1, with a possible D match to TRBD2 (5 bases). The germline CDR1 and CDR2 sequences are SQVTM and ANQGSEA. Between the trimmed V and J ends, which lost 7 bases and 3 bases, there was a span of 10 bases. This CDR3 has 12 residues. The CDR3 DNA follows: TGCAGCGGGGGTGCGGGCTACAATGAGCAGTTCTTC. Residues: CSGGAGYNEQFF.

This clone has just a few counts. This chain connects TRBV5-1 to TRBJ2-2, with D uncertain. CDR1 is SGHRS and CDR2 is YFSETQ in the germline V gene. The CDR3 spans 14 residues. V gave up 2 bases and J gave up 3 bases, with 8 bases separating them. The CDR3 loop is CASSFIVDTGELFF. CDR3 bases: TGCGCCAGCAGCTTTATAGTTGACACCGGGGAGCTGTTTTTT. Variable domain in full (rest from reference TRBV5-1 and TRBJ2-2): KAGVTQTPRYLIKTRGQQVTLSCSPISGHRSVSWYQQTPGQGLQFLFEYFSETQRNKGNFPGRFSGRQFSNSRSEMNVSTLELGDSALYLCASSFIVDTGELFFGEGSRLTVL.

This chain links TRBV4-1 with TRBJ2-3; the D gene is possibly TRBD2 (6 bases). This CDR3 is 15 amino acids long. The V end lost 1 base, the J end lost 8 bases, and 16 bases lay between the germline ends. Germline loops: CDR1 MGHRA, CDR2 YSYEKL. The CDR3 protein is CASSQVERRVGTQYF. CDR3 sequence (DNA): TGCGCCAGCAGCCAAGTGGAGAGGAGGGTCGGTACGCAGTATTTT.

This clone was seen only once. The rearrangement links TRBV3-1 (or the pseudogene TRBV3-2) to TRBJ2-3, with D possibly being TRBD1 (6 bases). CDR1 and CDR2 (germline): LGHDT, YNNKEL (reference sequence). The CDR3 is made up of 14 amino acids. V lost 6 bases and J lost 2, with 12 bases in between. Here the CDR3 reads CASRGARSTDTQYF. CDR3 nucleotides: TGTGCCAGCAGGGGGGCCCGGTCCACAGATACGCAGTATTTT.

CDR3 loop: CASSQGGGLYEQYF. Here the CDR3 DNA reads TGTGCCAGCAGCCAAGGGGGGGGCCTCTACGAGCAGTACTTC. The V call is TRBV3-1 (or the pseudogene TRBV3-2), the J call TRBJ2-7; weak D call: TRBD2 (7 bases). Per the germline V gene, CDR1 is LGHDT and CDR2 is YNNKEL (reference sequence). There are 14 residues in the CDR3. V was shortened by 1 base and J by 3 bases, with 10 bases between the two germline ends.

The gene calls are TRBV7-8 and TRBJ1-6, with D perhaps TRBD1 (5 bases). In germline, CDR1 is SGHVS, CDR2 FQNEAQ. Trimming shortened V by 5 bases and J by 9 bases, and 23 bases separated the two germline ends. This CDR3 is 17 amino acids long. The CDR3 DNA reads TGTGCCAGCAGCCCCTCGTTTGGGGCCCAATCCGGTTCACCCCTCCACTTT. This gives the protein CASSPSFGAQSGSPLHF. The whole variable domain, remainder taken from reference TRBV7-8 and TRBJ1-6, is GAGVSQSPRYKVAKRGQDVALRCDPISGHVSLFWYQQALGQGPEFLTYFQNEAQLDKSGLPSDRFFAERPEGSVSTLKIQRTQQEDSAVYLCASSPSFGAQSGSPLHFGNGTRLTVT.

The V gene is TRBV12-3 or TRBV12-4, the J gene TRBJ2-7, with D tentatively TRBD2 (5 bases). CDR3 length: 12 residues. The ends were cut back, 5 bases at V and 5 bases at J, with 10 bases in the middle. DNA of the CDR3: TGTGCCAGCAGTGCCGCGGGTAACGAGCAGTACTTC. Its protein product is CASSAAGNEQYF.

The chain has TRBV21-1 and TRBJ2-7; TRBD1, the D gene given by the table, was not confirmed from the DNA. TRBV21-1 is listed as a pseudogene. The CDR3 covers 20 residues. CDR3 DNA sequence: TGTGCCAGCAGCAAAAGGGAAGGTGAAAACTGGGACAGGGGGCCCTACGAGCAGTACGTC. It is translated as CASSKREGENWDRGPYEQYV.

This clone occurred a few times. CDR3 loop: CASSQEIEVDTQYF. The CDR3 DNA is TGTGCCAGTAGTCAAGAGATCGAGGTAGATACGCAGTATTTT. The chain employs TRBV19 and TRBJ2-3; unclear D gene. The V end lost 5 bases, the J end lost 5 bases, and 14 bases lay between the germline ends. CDR3 length: 14 residues. Germline CDR1 LNHDA, CDR2 SQIVND (reference sequence).

The sample holds a few counts of this clone. The chain has TRBV10-3 and TRBJ2-7, with 10 positions matching TRBD2. Germline assignment: CDR1 ENHRY and CDR2 SYGVKD. This CDR3 has 15 amino acids. V dropped 4 bases and J dropped 6; count of bases not matched to a gene: 9. The CDR3: CAISALAGATTEQYV. CDR3 bases: TGTGCCATCAGTGCTCTAGCGGGGGCGACTACCGAGCAGTACGTC.

The chain employs TRBV10-3 and TRBJ2-1, with D perhaps TRBD2 (5 bases). CDR3 length equals 14 residues. The germline V and J ends were trimmed by 7 bases and 0 bases, with 10 bases remaining between them. Germline CDR1 reads ENHRY; CDR2 reads SYGVKD. DNA of the CDR3: TGTGCCATCACCCGGGAAAGCTCCTACAATGAGCAGTTCTTC. This sequence encodes CAITRESSYNEQFF.

The rearrangement uses TRBV7-2 and TRBJ1-2; possible D gene TRBD1, 6 bases. With 2 bases removed from V and 7 bases from J, the gap between germline ends came to 11 bases. Per the germline V gene, CDR1 is SGHTA and CDR2 is FQGNSA. CDR3 length: 13 amino acids. DNA of the CDR3: TGTGCCAGCAGCTTAACAGGGCCAAGTGGCTACACCTTC. It codes for CASSLTGPSGYTF.

This clone has just one count. V and J are TRBV29-1 and TRBJ1-2, with D tentatively TRBD1 (5 bases). The CDR3 totals 16 residues. Trimming took 7 bases from V and 0 from J, leaving 21 bases between them. In germline, CDR1 is SQVTM, CDR2 ANQGSEA. The CDR3 loop reads CSAHLGGGQANYGYTF. Written as DNA, the CDR3 is TGCAGCGCCCACTTGGGGGGAGGCCAGGCTAACTATGGCTACACCTTC. Together with reference TRBV29-1 and TRBJ1-2, the CDR3 gives the full variable domain: SAVISQKPSRDICQRGTSLTIQCQVDSQVTMMFWYRQQPGQSLTLIATANQGSEATYESGFVIDKFPISRPNLTFSTLTVSNMSPEDSSIYLCSAHLGGGQANYGYTFGSGTRLTVV.

This chain links TRBV29-1 with TRBJ1-3; a weak D match, TRBD1 (5 bases). The CDR3 spans 14 residues. The germline V gene encodes CDR1 SQVTM and CDR2 ANQGSEA. Between the trimmed V and J ends, which lost 4 bases and 3 bases, there was a span of 13 bases. DNA for the CDR3: TGCAGCGTTGCCGGGACTTTAGGTGGAAACACCATATATTTT. It translates to CSVAGTLGGNTIYF.